The 8 T cell receptor beta chains in this list originate from one sample, sequenced in a study of identifying expanded T cells in peripheral blood. TCRdb keeps only in-frame clones here, not all; method: immunoSEQ multiplex PCR. The data show about 86,000 clones, about 88% seen once. Material: blood. The receptor source for this set is a person aged 18 to 75 in good health.

The chain couples TRBV5-1 to TRBJ2-3; TRBD1 or TRBD2 may be the D gene (5 bases each). Looked up from germline, CDR1 is SGHRS and CDR2 is YFSETQ. Trimming stripped 2 bases from V and 4 bases from J, with 17 bases between. The CDR3 length is 16 residues. The CDR3 protein is CASSFQRLEGADTQYF. DNA of the CDR3: TGCGCCAGCAGCTTCCAGCGGTTGGAAGGGGCAGATACGCAGTATTTT. The variable domain in full, completed from reference TRBV5-1 and TRBJ2-3, reads KAGVTQTPRYLIKTRGQQVTLSCSPISGHRSVSWYQQTPGQGLQFLFEYFSETQRNKGNFPGRFSGRQFSNSRSEMNVSTLELGDSALYLCASSFQRLEGADTQYFGPGTRLTVL.

This clone was detected only once. The chain is built from TRBV7-8 and TRBJ1-5; D remains ambiguous. CDR3 length equals 16 residues. Trimming removed 1 base at V and 2 bases at J, with 12 bases between. The germline V gene encodes CDR1 SGHVS and CDR2 FQNEAQ. CDR3 in DNA: TGTGCCAGCAGCTTAGACCCCTCGGCGGGCAATCAGCCCCAGCATTTT. It specifies CASSLDPSAGNQPQHF.

The chain carries TRBV18 and TRBJ1-5; D is perhaps TRBD1 (5 bases). CDR1 and CDR2 (germline): KGHSH, LQKENI. Trimming took off 2 bases at V and 1 base at J, with 9 bases between the two ends. The length of the CDR3 is 15 residues. The CDR3 loop is CASSPSRVSNQPQHF. DNA of the CDR3: TGTGCCAGCTCACCATCCAGGGTAAGCAATCAGCCCCAGCATTTT.

CDR3 DNA sequence: TGCGCCAGCAGCTTGGCCGGACTAGCGGGCCTCGGGGAGCAGTTCTTC. It is translated as CASSLAGLAGLGEQFF. V is TRBV5-1 and J is TRBJ2-1; 11 nucleotides line up with TRBD2. Germline assignment: CDR1 SGHRS and CDR2 YFSETQ. This CDR3 is 16 amino acids long. V lost 0 bases to trimming and J lost 10 bases; unmatched junction nucleotides: 9.

The chain recombines TRBV6-5 with TRBJ1-1; D not certain. This CDR3 contains 12 residues. Germline loops: CDR1 MNHEY, CDR2 SVGAGI. Trimming removed 5 bases at V and 3 bases at J, with 7 bases between. The CDR3 here is CASSESDTEAFF. In DNA, the CDR3 is TGTGCCAGCAGTGAATCGGACACTGAAGCTTTCTTT.

The chain is built from TRBV7-9 and TRBJ2-3; a weak D match, TRBD2 (6 bases). The CDR3 has 15 residues. The V gene lost 2 bases and the J gene lost 0 bases, with 9 bases spanning the gap. Germline V CDR1 and CDR2: SEHNR, FQNEAQ (reference sequence). As DNA, the CDR3 is TGTGCCAGCAGCTTATACGGGGGTAGCACAGATACGCAGTATTTT. It specifies CASSLYGGSTDTQYF.

The chain has TRBV5-4 and TRBJ1-2; D unclear. Germline V gene lookup returns CDR1 SGHNT and CDR2 YYREEE (reference sequence). Trimming removed 4 bases from V and 2 bases from J, with 24 bases in between. The CDR3 totals 18 residues. The CDR3 sequence: CASSIGVGIGEANYGYTF. The CDR3 coding sequence is TGTGCCAGCAGCATTGGGGTAGGGATCGGGGAGGCCAACTATGGCTACACCTTC.

The chain uses TRBV21-1 and TRBJ2-3. TRBV21-1 is a pseudogene segment. The CDR3 is made up of 16 amino acids. The CDR3: CASSKGRGATEDTQYF. Written as DNA, the CDR3 is TGTGCCAGCAGCAAGGGAAGGGGGGCCACTGAAGATACGCAGTATTTT.